A selection of T cell receptor beta chains follows, all from one sample in a study of blood T cell repertoires in COVID-19. This table comes from immunoSEQ multiplex PCR, and its TCRdb copy is limited to in-frame clones, with some not included. The sample has about 90,000 clones, 80% to 90% seen once. Material for sequencing was peripheral blood. These receptors all come from a human donor in a cohort sampled during active COVID-19. Each CDR3 is given with its conserved first and last residue.

V gene: TRBV7-9; CDR3 protein: CASSRSGASSYNSPLHF
V gene: TRBV6-5; CDR3 protein: CASNKVQGANKAFF
V gene: TRBV6-5; CDR3 protein: CASRRTSGGAYEQYF
V gene: TRBV19; CDR3 protein: CASSSAGKNTGELFF
V gene: TRBV5-1; CDR3 protein: CASSFTRLGDSPLHF
V gene: TRBV7-9; CDR3 protein: CASRGPGTDNSPLHF
V gene: TRBV3-1/TRBV3-2; CDR3 protein: CASSQVGAWFSGTGELFF
V gene: TRBV28; CDR3 protein: CASSLGPPEQYF
V gene: TRBV6-2/TRBV6-3; CDR3 protein: CASSSRTGGILYGYTF
V gene: TRBV3-1/TRBV3-2; CDR3 protein: CASSHRLAGGKETQYF
V gene: TRBV28; CDR3 protein: CASSTSGENTEAFF